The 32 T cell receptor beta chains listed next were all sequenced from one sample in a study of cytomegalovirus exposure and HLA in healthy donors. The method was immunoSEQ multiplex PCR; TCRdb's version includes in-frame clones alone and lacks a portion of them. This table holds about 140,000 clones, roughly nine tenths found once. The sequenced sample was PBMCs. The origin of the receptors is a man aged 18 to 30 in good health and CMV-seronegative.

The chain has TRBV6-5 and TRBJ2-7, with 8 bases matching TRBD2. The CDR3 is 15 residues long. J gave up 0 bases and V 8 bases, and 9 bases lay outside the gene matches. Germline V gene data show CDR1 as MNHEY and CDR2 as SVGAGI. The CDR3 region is CASAREGGLSYEQYF. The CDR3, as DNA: TGTGCCAGCGCCCGGGAGGGGGGACTCTCCTACGAGCAGTACTTC.

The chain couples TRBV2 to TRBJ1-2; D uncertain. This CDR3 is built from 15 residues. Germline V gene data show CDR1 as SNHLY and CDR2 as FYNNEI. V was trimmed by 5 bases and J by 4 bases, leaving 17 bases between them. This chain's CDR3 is CASSPTGPSAYGYTF. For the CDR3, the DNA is TGTGCCAGCAGTCCGACCGGGCCTAGCGCCTATGGCTACACCTTC.

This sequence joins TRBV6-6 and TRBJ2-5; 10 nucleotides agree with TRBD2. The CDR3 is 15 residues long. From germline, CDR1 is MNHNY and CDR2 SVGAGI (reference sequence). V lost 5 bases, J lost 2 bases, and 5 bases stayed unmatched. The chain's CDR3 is CASSDETSGQETQYF. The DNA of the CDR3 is TGTGCCAGCAGTGACGAGACTAGCGGGCAAGAGACCCAGTACTTC.

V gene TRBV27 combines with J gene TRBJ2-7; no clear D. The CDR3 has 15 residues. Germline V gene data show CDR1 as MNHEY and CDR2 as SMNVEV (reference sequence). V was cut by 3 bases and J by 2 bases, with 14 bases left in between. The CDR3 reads CASSLSPDMTYEQYF. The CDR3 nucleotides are TGTGCCAGCAGTTTGAGCCCTGATATGACCTACGAGCAGTACTTC.

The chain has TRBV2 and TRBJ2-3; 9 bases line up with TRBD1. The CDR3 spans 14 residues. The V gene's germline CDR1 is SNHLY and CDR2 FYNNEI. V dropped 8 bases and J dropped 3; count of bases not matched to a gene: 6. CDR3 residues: CASGPTGGTDTQYF. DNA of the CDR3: TGTGCCAGCGGACCGACAGGGGGAACAGATACGCAGTATTTT.

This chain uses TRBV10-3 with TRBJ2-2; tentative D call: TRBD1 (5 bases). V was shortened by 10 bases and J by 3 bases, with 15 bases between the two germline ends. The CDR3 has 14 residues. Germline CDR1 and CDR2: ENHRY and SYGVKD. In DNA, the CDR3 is TGTGCCACAGGAGTTCAAGGGGACACCGGGGAGCTGTTTTTT. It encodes CATGVQGDTGELFF.

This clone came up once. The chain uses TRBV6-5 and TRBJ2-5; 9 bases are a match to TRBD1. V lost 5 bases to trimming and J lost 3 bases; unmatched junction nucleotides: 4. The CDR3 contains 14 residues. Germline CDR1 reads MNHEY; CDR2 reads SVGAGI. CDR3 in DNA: TGTGCCAGCAGTCTCAGGACAGGGGAAGAGACCCAGTACTTC. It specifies CASSLRTGEETQYF.

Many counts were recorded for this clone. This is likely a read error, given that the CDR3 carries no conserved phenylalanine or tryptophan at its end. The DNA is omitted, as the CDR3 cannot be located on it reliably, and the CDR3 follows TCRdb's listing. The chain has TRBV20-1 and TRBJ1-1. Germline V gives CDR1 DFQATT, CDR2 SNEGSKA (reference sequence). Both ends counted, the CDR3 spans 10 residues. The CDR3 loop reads CSARDRLDRG.

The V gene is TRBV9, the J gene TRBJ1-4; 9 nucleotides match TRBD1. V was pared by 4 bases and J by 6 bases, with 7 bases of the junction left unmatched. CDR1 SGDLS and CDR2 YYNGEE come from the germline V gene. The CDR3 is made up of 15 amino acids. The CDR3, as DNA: TGTGCCAGCAGCCCTCGGGACAGGGTGGATGAAAAACTGTTTTTT. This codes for CASSPRDRVDEKLFF. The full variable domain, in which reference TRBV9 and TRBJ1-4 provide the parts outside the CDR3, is DSGVTQTPKHLITATGQRVTLRCSPRSGDLSVYWYQQSLDQGLQFLIQYYNGEERAKGNILERFSAQQFPDLHSELNLSSLELGDSALYFCASSPRDRVDEKLFFGSGTQLSVL.

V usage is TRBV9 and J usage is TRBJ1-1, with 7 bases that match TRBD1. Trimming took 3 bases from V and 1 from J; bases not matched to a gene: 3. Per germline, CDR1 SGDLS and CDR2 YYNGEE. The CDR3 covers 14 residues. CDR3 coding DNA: TGTGCCAGCAGCGCGACAGGGACGAACACTGAAGCTTTCTTT. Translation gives CASSATGTNTEAFF.

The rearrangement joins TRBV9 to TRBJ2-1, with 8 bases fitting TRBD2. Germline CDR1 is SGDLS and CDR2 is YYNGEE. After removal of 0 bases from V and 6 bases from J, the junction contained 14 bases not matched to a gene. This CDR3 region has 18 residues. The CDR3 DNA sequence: TGTGCCAGCAGCGTAGTGTTGGCGGGGGGCCCCCAGGGCAATGAGCAGTTCTTC. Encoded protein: CASSVVLAGGPQGNEQFF.

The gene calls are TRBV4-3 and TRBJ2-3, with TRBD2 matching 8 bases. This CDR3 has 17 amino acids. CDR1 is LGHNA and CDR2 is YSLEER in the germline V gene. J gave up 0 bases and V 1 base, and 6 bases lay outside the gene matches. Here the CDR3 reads CASSQGPGGASTDTQYF. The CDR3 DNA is TGCGCCAGCAGCCAAGGGCCGGGGGGGGCTAGCACAGATACGCAGTATTTT.

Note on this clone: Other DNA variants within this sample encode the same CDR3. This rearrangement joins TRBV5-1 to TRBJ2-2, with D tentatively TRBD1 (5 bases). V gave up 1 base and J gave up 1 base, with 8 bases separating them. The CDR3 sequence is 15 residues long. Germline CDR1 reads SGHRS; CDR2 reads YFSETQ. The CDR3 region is CASSLSTVNTGELFF. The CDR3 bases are TGCGCCAGCAGCTTGTCGACAGTGAACACCGGGGAGCTGTTTTTT.

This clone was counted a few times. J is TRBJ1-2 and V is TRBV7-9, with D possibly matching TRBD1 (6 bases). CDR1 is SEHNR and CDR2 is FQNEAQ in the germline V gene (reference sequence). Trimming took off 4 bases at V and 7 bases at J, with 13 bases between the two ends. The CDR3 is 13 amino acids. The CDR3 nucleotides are TGTGCCAGCAGCTCAAACAACAGGGCTGGCTACACCTTC. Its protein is CASSSNNRAGYTF.

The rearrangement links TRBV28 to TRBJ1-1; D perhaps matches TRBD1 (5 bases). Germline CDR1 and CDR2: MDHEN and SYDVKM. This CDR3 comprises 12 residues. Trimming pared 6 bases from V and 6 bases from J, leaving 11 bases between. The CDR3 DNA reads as TGTGCCAGCAGGGGGGGAAGGTCTGAAGCTTTCTTT. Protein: CASRGGRSEAFF.

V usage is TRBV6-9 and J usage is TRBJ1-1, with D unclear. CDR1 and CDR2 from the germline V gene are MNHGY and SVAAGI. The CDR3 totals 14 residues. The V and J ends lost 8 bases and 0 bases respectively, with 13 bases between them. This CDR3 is CASGLQPLNTEAFF. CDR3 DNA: TGTGCCAGCGGACTACAGCCCTTGAACACTGAAGCTTTCTTT.

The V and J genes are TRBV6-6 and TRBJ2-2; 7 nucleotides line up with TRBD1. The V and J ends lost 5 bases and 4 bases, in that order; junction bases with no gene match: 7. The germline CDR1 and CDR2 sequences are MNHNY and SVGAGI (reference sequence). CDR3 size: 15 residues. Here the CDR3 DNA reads TGTGCCAGCAGTCCCCGACAGGGAGCCACCGGGGAGCTGTTTTTT. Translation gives CASSPRQGATGELFF.

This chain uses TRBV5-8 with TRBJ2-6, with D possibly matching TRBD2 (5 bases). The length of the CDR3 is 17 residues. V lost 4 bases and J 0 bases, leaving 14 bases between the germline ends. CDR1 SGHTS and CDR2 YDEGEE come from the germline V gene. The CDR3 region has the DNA TGTGCCAGCAGCACGGGGTTCATTATCTCTGGGGCCAACGTCCTGACTTTC. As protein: CASSTGFIISGANVLTF.

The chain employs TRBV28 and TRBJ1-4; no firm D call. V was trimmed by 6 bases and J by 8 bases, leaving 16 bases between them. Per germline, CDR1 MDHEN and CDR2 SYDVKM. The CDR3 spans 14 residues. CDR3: CASSPSRGREKLFF. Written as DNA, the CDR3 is TGTGCCAGCAGCCCGTCCAGAGGAAGGGAAAAACTGTTTTTT.

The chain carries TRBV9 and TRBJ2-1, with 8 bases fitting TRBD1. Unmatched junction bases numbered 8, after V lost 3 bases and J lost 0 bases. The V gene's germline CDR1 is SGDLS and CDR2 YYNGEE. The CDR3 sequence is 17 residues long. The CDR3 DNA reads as TGTGCCAGCAGCGCTCAACGTGGACAGGGCTCCTACAATGAGCAGTTCTTC. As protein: CASSAQRGQGSYNEQFF.

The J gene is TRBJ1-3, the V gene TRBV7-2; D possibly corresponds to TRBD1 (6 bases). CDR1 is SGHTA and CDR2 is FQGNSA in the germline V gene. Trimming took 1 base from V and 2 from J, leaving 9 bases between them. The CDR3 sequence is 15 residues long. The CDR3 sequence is CASSLDRVAGNTIYF. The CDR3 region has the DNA TGTGCCAGCAGCTTAGACAGGGTTGCTGGAAACACCATATATTTT.

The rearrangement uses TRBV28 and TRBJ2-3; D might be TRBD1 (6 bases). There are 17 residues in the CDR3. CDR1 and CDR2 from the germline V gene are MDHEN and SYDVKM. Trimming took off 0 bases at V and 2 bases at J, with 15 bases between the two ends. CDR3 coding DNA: TGTGCCAGCAGTTTATGGGGGATGGGGGCGATCACAGATACGCAGTATTTT. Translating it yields CASSLWGMGAITDTQYF. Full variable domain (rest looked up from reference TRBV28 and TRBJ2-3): DVKVTQSSRYLVKRTGEKVFLECVQDMDHENMFWYRQDPGLGLRLIYFSYDVKMKEKGDIPEGYSVSREKKERFSLILESASTNQTSMYLCASSLWGMGAITDTQYFGPGTRLTVL.

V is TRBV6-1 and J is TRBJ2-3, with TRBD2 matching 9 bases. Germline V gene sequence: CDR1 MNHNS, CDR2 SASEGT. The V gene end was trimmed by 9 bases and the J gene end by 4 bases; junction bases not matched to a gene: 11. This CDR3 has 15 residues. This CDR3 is CASIDLAGRSDTQYF. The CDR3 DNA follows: TGTGCCAGTATTGACCTAGCGGGAAGGTCAGATACGCAGTATTTT.

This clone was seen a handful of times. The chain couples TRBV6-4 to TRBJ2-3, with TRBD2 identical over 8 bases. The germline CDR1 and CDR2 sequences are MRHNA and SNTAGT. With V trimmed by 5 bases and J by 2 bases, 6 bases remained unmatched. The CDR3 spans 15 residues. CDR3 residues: CASSPIAGPTDTQYF. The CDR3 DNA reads TGTGCCAGCAGTCCCATAGCGGGGCCCACAGATACGCAGTATTTT.

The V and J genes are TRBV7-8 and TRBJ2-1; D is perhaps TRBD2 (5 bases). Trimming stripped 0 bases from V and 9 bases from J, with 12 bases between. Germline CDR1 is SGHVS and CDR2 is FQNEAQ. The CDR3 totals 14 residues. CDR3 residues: CASSLAQRGSEQFF. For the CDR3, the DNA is TGTGCCAGCAGCTTAGCGCAGAGAGGGAGTGAGCAGTTCTTC.

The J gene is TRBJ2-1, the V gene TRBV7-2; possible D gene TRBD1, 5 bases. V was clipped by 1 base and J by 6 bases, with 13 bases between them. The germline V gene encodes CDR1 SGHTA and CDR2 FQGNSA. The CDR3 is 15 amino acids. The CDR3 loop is CASSLVPLRVNEQFF. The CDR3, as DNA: TGTGCCAGCAGCTTAGTCCCCCTCAGGGTCAATGAGCAGTTCTTC.

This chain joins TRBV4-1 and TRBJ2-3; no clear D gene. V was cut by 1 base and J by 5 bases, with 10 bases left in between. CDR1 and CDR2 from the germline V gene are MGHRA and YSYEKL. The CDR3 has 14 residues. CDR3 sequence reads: CASSQVVRQDTQYF. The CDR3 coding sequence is TGCGCCAGCAGCCAAGTCGTTAGACAAGATACGCAGTATTTT.

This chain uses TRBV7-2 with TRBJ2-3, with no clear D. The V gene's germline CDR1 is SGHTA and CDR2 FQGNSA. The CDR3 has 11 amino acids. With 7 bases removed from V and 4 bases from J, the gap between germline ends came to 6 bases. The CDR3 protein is CASKRSDTQYF. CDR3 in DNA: TGTGCCAGCAAGCGATCAGATACGCAGTATTTT. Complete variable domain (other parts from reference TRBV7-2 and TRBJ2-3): GAGVSQSPSNKVTEKGKDVELRCDPISGHTALYWYRQSLGQGLEFLIYFQGNSAPDKSGLPSDRFSAERTGGSVSTLTIQRTQQEDSAVYLCASKRSDTQYFGPGTRLTVL.

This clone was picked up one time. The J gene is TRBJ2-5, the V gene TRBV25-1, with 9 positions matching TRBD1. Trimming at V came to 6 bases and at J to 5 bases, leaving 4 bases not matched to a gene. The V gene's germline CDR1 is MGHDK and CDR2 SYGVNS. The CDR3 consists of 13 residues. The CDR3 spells CASRDRGDETQYF. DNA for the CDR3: TGTGCCAGCAGGGACAGGGGAGATGAGACCCAGTACTTC.

Written as DNA, the CDR3 is TGTGCCAGCAGCTCGGACAGACAGGGACTTGAAGCTTTCTTT. Its protein product is CASSSDRQGLEAFF. The chain joins TRBV7-8 to TRBJ1-1, with 7 positions matching TRBD1. Germline CDR1 SGHVS, CDR2 FQNEAQ. The CDR3 extends over 14 amino acids. J was trimmed by 7 bases and V by 4 bases; bases with no gene match: 9.

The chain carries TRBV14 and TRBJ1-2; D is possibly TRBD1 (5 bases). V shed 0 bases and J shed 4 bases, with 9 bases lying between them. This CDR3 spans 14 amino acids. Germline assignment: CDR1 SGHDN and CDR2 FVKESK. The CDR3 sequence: CASSQDRGTYGYTF. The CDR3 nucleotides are TGTGCCAGCAGCCAAGATAGGGGTACCTATGGCTACACCTTC.

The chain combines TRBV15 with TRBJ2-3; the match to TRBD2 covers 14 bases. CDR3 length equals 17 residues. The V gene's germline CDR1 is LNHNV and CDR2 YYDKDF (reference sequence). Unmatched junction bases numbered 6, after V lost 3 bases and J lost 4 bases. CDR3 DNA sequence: TGTGCCACCAGCAGGGGACTAGCGGGGGTGGGGGCAGATACGCAGTATTTT. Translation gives CATSRGLAGVGADTQYF.